This TCR beta chain originates from a study of blood T cell repertoires in COVID-19. Study summary: COVID-19 samples collected from the United States, Italy and Spain covered acute and convalescent phases. PBMCs, B-cell-depleted T cells, or T cells were the source of the cDNA or gDNA that made up the material.

As processed by the authors: Reference gene primers were amplified, and this amplification served to estimate nucleated cell counts. Assay used: immunoSEQ multiplex PCR; TCRdb lists only in-frame clones, some missing. From that table come the V and J calls and clone size; the DNA was used to work out D and trimming. Among approximately 42,000 clones, approximately 70% were seen once, and the ten largest hold around 64%. V gave up 3 bases and J gave up 1 base; unmatched junction bases: 10. The CDR3 has 19 residues. Germline values: CDR1 SGHAT, CDR2 FQNNGV. The source is a man at least 80 years old with acute or convalescent COVID-19. The genes are TRBV11-2 and TRBJ2-2; 11 bases match TRBD1. Sequencing was carried out using peripheral blood. CDR3 DNA sequence: TGTGCCAGCAGCTTGGTTTTCCGGACAGGGGGCAAGAACACCGGGGAGCTGTTTTTT. Encoded protein: CASSLVFRTGGKNTGELFF.